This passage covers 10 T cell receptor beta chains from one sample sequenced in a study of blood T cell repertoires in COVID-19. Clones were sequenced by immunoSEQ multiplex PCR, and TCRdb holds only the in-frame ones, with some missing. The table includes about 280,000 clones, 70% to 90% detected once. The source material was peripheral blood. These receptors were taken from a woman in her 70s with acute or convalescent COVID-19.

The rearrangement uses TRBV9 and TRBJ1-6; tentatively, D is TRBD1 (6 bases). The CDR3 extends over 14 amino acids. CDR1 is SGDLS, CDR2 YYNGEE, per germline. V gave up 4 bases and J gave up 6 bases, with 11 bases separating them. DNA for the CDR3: TGTGCCAGCAGCCCCGGACAGCTTAATTCACCCCTCCACTTT. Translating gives CASSPGQLNSPLHF.

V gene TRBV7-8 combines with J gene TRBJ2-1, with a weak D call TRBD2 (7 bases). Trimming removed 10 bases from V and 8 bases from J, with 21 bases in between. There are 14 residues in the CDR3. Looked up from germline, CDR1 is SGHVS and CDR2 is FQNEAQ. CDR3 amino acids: CATRGGAGGDEQFF. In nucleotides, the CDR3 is TGTGCCACCCGCGGGGGCGCGGGTGGGGATGAGCAGTTCTTC.

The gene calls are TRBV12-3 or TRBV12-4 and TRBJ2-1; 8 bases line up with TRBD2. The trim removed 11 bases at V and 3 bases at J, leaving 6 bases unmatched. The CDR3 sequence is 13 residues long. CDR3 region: CASGGENYNEQFF. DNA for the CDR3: TGTGCCTCCGGGGGGGAGAACTACAATGAGCAGTTCTTC.

CDR3 nucleotides: TGTGCCAGCAGCTCGGGGTGGGATGAGCAGTTCTTC. Residues: CASSSGWDEQFF. The chain uses TRBV5-6 and TRBJ2-1; D possibly corresponds to TRBD2 (5 bases). CDR1 and CDR2 from the germline V gene are SGHDT and YYEEEE. This CDR3 has 12 amino acids. Between the trimmed V and J ends, which lost 3 bases and 8 bases, there was a span of 9 bases.

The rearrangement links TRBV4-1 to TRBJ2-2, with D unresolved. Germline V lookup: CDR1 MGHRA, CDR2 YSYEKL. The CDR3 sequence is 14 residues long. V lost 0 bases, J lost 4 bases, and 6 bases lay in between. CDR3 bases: TGCGCCAGCAGCCAAGACTACGTCACCGGGGAGCTGTTTTTT. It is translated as CASSQDYVTGELFF.

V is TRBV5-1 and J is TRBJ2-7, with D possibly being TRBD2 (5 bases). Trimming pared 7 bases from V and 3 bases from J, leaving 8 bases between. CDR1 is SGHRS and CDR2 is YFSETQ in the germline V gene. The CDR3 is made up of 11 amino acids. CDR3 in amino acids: CASADYYEQYF. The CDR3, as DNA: TGCGCCAGCGCCGACTACTACGAGCAGTACTTC. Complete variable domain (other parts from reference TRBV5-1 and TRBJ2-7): KAGVTQTPRYLIKTRGQQVTLSCSPISGHRSVSWYQQTPGQGLQFLFEYFSETQRNKGNFPGRFSGRQFSNSRSEMNVSTLELGDSALYLCASADYYEQYFGPGTRLTVT.

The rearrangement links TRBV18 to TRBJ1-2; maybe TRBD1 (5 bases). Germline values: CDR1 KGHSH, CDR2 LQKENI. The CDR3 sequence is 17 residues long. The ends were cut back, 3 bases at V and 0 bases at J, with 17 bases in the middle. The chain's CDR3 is CASSPGFTGPANYGYTF. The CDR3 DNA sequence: TGTGCCAGCTCACCTGGGTTCACAGGACCAGCTAACTATGGCTACACCTTC.

The DNA for the CDR3 is TGTGCCAGCAGCCACAGGTGGAACACTGAAGCTTTCTTT. It yields the protein CASSHRWNTEAFF. The J gene is TRBJ1-1, the V gene TRBV3-1 (or the pseudogene TRBV3-2); no reliable D call. The V end was cut by 3 bases, the J end by 1 base, with 6 bases between. This CDR3 contains 13 residues. Germline CDR1 is LGHDT and CDR2 is YNNKEL (reference sequence).

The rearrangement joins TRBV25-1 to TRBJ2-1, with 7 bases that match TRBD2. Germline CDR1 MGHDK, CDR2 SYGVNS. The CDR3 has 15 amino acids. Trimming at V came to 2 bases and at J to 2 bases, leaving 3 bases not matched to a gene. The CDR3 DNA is TGTGCCAGCAGTGAAAGCGGGACTGCCTACAATGAGCAGTTCTTC. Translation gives CASSESGTAYNEQFF.

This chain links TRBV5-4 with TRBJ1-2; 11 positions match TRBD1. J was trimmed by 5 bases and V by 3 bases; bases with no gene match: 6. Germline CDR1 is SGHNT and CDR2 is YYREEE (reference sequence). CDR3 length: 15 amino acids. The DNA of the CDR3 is TGTGCCAGCAGCTCAGGACAGGGGGCGTTTTATGGCTACACCTTC. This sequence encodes CASSSGQGAFYGYTF.